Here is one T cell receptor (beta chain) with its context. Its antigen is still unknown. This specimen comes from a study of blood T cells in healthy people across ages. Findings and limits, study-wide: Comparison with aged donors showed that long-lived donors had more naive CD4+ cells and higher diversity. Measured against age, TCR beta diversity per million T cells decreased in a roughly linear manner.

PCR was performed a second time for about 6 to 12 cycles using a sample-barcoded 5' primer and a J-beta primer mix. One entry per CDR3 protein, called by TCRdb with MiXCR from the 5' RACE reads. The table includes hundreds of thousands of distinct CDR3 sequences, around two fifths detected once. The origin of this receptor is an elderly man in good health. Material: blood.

Here the CDR3 DNA reads TGTGCCAGCAGTACACGAGGCAGAAGCTCCTACGAGCAGTACTTC. Residues: CASSTRGRSSYEQYF. The V call is TRBV6-5, the J call TRBJ2-5; D remains unclear. The DNA end is more similar to TRBJ2-7, so the J call may be wrong. There are 15 residues in the CDR3. Germline V gene sequence: CDR1 MNHEY, CDR2 SVGAGI.